Given below is one T cell receptor (beta chain) in context. Its antigen remains unknown. The junction departs from the called germline gene at one end, perhaps through a read error. This sample is drawn from a study of shared clonotypes between healthy human individuals. Findings of the study overall: Among non-shared clonotypes, generation probabilities were lower than among those shared by all four donors.

The CDR3 is 15 amino acids. Per germline, CDR1 SSHAT and CDR2 FNYEAQ (reference sequence). Across several immunoSEQ plates, the genomic DNA of each subset was split evenly. Libraries were prepared by immunoSEQ multiplex PCR; TCRdb keeps only in-frame clonotypes and omits some of them. The repertoire has approximately 2.5 million clones, just over 90% of them found once; the top ten carry roughly 0.14%. The sequenced sample consisted of naive CD4+ T cells sorted from blood. The subset here: CD45RA+ positively selected. The rearrangement links TRBV7-7 to TRBJ2-1; D perhaps matches TRBD2 (7 bases). The source of this sequence is a man younger than 30 in good health. CDR3 coding DNA: TGTGCTAGCAGCCAGGGGCCCCTAGCGGCCCGGGAGCAGTTCTTC. This encodes CASSQGPLAAREQFF.